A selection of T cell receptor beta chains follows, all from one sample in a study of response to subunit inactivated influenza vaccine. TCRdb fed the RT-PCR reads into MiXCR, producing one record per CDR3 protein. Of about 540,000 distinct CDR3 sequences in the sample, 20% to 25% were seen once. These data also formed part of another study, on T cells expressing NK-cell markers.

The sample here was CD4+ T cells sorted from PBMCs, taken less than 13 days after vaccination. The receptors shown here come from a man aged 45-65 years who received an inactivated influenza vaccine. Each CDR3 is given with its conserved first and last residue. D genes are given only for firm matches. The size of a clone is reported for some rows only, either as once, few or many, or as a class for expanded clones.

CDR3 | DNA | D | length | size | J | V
CASSQGDRPREQYF | TGTGCCAGCAGCCAAGGGGACAGGCCACGCGAGCAGTACTTC | TRBD1 | 14 | - | TRBJ2-7 | TRBV3-1
CASSEPTTGFGTQYF | TGTGCCAGCAGTGAGCCGACGACGGGCTTTGGGACCCAGTACTTC | - | 15 | - | TRBJ2-5 | TRBV25-1
CASSPGAAKNIQYF | TGTGCCAGCTCACCGGGAGCCGCCAAAAACATTCAGTACTTC | - | 14 | few | TRBJ2-4 | TRBV18
CSARTSGSYEQYF | TGCAGTGCTCGGACTAGCGGGAGTTACGAGCAGTACTTC | TRBD2 | 13 | - | TRBJ2-7 | TRBV20-1
CASSPEVGGLGGYTF | TGTGCCAGCAGCCCTGAGGTTGGAGGGCTCGGTGGCTACACCTTC | - | 15 | - | TRBJ1-2 | TRBV14
CSAREGSGGRETQYF | TGCAGTGCTAGAGAGGGTAGCGGGGGGAGAGAGACCCAGTACTTC | TRBD2 | 15 | - | TRBJ2-5 | TRBV20-1
CASSQLVPRDGDIYYEQYF | TGTGCCAGCAGCCAATTGGTCCCCCGGGACGGAGATATTTACTACGAGCAGTACTTC | - | 19 | few | TRBJ2-7 | TRBV4-2
CASNVHGTTEAFF | TGTGCCAGCAATGTGCACGGAACCACTGAAGCTTTCTTT | - | 13 | - | TRBJ1-1 | TRBV2
CASSPVGASGRRDTGELFF | TGTGCCAGCAGTCCGGTTGGGGCTAGCGGGAGGCGGGACACCGGGGAGCTGTTTTTT | TRBD2 | 19 | - | TRBJ2-2 | TRBV27
CASSGTGGSPTQYF | TGTGCCAGCAGCGGAACAGGGGGAAGTCCGACCCAGTACTTC | TRBD1 | 14 | - | TRBJ2-5 | TRBV3-1
CSARRRDTHEQFF | TGCAGTGCTAGACGCCGGGACACCCATGAGCAGTTCTTC | - | 13 | many | TRBJ2-1 | TRBV20-1